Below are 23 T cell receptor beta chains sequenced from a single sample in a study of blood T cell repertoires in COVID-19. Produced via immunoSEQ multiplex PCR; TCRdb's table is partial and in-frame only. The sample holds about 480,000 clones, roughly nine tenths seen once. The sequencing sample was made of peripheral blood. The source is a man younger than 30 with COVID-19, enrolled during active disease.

This CDR3 reads CASRSVSSYNSPLHF. The CDR3 DNA reads as TGTGCCAGCCGCTCTGTGAGCTCCTATAATTCACCCCTCCACTTT. The chain carries TRBV27 and TRBJ1-6; D gene uncertain. The CDR3 loop spans 15 amino acids. V was shortened by 8 bases and J by 0 bases, with 11 bases between the two germline ends. From germline, CDR1 is MNHEY and CDR2 SMNVEV (reference sequence).

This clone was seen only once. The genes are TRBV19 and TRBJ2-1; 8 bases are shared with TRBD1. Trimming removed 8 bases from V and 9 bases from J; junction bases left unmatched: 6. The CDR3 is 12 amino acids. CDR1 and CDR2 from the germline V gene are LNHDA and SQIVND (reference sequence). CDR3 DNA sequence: TGTGCCAGTTTCTCAGGGGGCAGTGAGCAGTTCTTC. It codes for CASFSGGSEQFF.

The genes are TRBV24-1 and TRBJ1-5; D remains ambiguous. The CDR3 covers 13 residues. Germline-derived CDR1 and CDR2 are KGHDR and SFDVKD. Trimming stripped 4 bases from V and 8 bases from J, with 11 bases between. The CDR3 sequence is CATSDVSREPQHF. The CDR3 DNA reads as TGTGCCACCAGTGACGTCTCGAGGGAGCCCCAGCATTTT.

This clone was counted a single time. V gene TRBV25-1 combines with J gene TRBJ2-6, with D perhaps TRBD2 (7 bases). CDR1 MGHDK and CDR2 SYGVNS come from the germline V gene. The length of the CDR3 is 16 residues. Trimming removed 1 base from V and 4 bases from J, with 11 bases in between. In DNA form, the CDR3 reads TGTGCCAGCAGTGAATGGGGGGGGCCCGGGGCCAACGTCCTGACTTTC. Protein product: CASSEWGGPGANVLTF.

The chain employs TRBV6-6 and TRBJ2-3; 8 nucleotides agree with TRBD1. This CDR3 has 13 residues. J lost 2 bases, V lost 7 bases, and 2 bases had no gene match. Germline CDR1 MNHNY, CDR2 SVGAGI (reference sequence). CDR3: CASKGQATDTQYF. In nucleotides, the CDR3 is TGTGCCAGCAAGGGACAGGCCACAGATACGCAGTATTTT.

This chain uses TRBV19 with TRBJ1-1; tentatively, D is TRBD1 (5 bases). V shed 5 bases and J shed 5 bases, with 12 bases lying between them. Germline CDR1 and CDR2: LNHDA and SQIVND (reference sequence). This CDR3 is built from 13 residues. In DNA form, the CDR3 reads TGTGCCAGTAGTTCCTGGGGGGGGACTGAAGCTTTCTTT. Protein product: CASSSWGGTEAFF.

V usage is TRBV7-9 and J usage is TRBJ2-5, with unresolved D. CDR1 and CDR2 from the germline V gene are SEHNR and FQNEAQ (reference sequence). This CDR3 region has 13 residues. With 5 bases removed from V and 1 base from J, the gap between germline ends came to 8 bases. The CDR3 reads CASSPQIQETQYF. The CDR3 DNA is TGTGCCAGCAGCCCCCAGATCCAAGAGACCCAGTACTTC.

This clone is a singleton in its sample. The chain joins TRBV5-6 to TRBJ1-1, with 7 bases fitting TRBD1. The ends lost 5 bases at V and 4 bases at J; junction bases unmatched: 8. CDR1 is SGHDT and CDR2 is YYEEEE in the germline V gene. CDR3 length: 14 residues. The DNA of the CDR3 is TGTGCCAGCAGTGAGGGGGCGAGCAGCACTGAAGCTTTCTTT. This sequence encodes CASSEGASSTEAFF.

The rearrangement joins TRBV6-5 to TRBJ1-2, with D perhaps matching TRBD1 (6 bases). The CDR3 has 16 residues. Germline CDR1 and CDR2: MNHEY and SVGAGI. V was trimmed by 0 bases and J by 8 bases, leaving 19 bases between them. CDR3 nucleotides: TGTGCCAGCAGTTACTCGGGGGGGCGTACGGCCATAGGCTACACCTTC. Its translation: CASSYSGGRTAIGYTF.

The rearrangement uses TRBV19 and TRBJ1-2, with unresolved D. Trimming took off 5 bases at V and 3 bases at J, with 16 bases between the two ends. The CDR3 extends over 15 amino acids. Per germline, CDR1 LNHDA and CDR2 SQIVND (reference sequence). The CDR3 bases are TGTGCCAGTAGTTTCCTCTCGACAACGGACTATGGCTACACCTTC. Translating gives CASSFLSTTDYGYTF.

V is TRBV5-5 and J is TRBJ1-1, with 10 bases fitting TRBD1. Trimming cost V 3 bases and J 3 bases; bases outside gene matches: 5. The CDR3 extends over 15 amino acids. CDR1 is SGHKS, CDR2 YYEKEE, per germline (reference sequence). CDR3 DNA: TGTGCCAGCAGCTGGGGGACAGGGGATTACACTGAAGCTTTCTTT. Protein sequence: CASSWGTGDYTEAFF.

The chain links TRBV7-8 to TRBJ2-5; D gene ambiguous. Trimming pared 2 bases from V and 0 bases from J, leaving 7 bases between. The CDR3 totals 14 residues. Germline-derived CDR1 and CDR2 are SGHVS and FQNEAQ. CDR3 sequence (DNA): TGTGCCAGCAGCTTATTGTACTACCAAGAGACCCAGTACTTC. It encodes CASSLLYYQETQYF.

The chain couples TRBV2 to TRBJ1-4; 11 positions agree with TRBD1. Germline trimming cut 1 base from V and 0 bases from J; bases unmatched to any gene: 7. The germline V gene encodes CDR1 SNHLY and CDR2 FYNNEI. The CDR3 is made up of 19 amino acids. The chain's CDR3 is CASSEDRQGQGATNEKLFF. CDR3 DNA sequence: TGTGCCAGCAGTGAAGATCGACAGGGACAGGGGGCAACTAATGAAAAACTGTTTTTT.

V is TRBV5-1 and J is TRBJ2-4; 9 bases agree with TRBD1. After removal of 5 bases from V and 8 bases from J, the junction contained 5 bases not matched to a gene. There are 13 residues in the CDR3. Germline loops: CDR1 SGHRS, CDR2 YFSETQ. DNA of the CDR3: TGCGCCAGCAGGGCGGACAGGGGACACATTCAGTACTTC. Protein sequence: CASRADRGHIQYF.

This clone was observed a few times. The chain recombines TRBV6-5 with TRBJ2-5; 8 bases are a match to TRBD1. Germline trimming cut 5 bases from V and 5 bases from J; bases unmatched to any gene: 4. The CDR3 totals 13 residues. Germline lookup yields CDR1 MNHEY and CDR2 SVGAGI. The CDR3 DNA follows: TGTGCCAGCAGTCTCGACAGGGGCGAGACCCAGTACTTC. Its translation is CASSLDRGETQYF.

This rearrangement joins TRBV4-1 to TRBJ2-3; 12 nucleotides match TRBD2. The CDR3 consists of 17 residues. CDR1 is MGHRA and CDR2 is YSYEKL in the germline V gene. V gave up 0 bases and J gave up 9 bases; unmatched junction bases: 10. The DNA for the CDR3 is TGCGCCAGCAGCCAAGATATCCCACTAGCGGGGGGCAGGACGCAGTATTTT. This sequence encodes CASSQDIPLAGGRTQYF.

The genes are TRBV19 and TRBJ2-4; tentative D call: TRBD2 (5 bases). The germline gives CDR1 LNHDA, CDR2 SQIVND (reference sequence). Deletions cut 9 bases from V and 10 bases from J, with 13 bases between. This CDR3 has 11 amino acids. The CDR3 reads CASSPGYIQYF. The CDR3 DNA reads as TGTGCCAGCAGCCCGGGGTATATTCAGTACTTC.

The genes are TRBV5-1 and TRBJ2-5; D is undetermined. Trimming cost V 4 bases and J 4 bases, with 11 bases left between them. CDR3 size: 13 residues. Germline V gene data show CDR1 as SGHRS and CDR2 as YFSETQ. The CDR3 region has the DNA TGCGCCAGCAGCACTGATAACCCAGAGACCCAGTACTTC. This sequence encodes CASSTDNPETQYF.

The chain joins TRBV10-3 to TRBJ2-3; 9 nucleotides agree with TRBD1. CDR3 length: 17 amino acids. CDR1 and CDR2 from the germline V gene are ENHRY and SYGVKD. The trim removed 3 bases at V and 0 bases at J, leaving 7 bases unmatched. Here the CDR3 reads CAISETGQGTSTDTQYF. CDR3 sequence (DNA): TGTGCCATCAGTGAAACGGGACAGGGAACTAGCACAGATACGCAGTATTTT.

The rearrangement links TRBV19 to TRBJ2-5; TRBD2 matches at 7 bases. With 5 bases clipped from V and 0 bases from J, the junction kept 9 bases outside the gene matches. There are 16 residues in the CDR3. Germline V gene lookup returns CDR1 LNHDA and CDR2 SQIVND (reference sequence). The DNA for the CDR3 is TGTGCCAGTAGTGGGGAGGGACTACTGTACCAAGAGACCCAGTACTTC. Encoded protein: CASSGEGLLYQETQYF.

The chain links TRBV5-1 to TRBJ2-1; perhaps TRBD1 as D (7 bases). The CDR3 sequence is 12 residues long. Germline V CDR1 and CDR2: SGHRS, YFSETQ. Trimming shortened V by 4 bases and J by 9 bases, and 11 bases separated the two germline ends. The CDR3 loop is CASSQGGLEQFF. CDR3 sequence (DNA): TGCGCCAGCAGCCAGGGGGGCCTTGAGCAGTTCTTC. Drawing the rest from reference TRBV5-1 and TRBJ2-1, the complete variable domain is KAGVTQTPRYLIKTRGQQVTLSCSPISGHRSVSWYQQTPGQGLQFLFEYFSETQRNKGNFPGRFSGRQFSNSRSEMNVSTLELGDSALYLCASSQGGLEQFFGPGTRLTVL.

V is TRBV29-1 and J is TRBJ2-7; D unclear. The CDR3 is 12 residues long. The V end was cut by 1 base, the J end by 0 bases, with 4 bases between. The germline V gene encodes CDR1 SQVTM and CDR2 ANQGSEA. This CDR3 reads CSVEGASYEQYF. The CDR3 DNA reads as TGCAGCGTTGAAGGGGCCTCCTACGAGCAGTACTTC.

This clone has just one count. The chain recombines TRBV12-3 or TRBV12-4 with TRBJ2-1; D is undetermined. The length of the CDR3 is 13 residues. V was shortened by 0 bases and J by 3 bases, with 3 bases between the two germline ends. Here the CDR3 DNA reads TGTGCCAGCAGTTTAGCGCGCTACAATGAGCAGTTCTTC. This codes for CASSLARYNEQFF.